These 12 T cell receptor beta chains came from one sample sequenced in a study of human T cells and chemical hapten exposure. TCRdb reanalysed the RACE reads using MiXCR and keeps one entry per CDR3 protein. The table records 25,000 to 30,000 distinct CDR3 sequences, approximately 10% of them present only once. Time point indicated: patch test 2, 6 weeks after DPC sensitization. Indicated treatment: therapeutic diphenylcyclopropenone sensitization with weekly scalp DPC. Source: whole blood, taken in connection with sensitization to the hapten diphenylcyclopropenone (DPC). The receptors here all came from a man between 25 and 39 years old with alopecia areata. Some clones in this sample may be carry-over from other donors' samples.

This chain uses TRBV29-1 with TRBJ2-1; either TRBD1 or TRBD2 may fit D (6 bases each). The V gene's germline CDR1 is SQVTM and CDR2 ANQGSEA. CDR3 size: 12 residues. Trimming cost V 7 bases and J 8 bases, with 15 bases left between them. The CDR3 nucleotides are TGCAGCGGTCGAGCGGAGGGGGATGAGCAGTTCTTC. As protein: CSGRAEGDEQFF.

This clonotype was counted between two and nine times. V gene TRBV11-3 combines with J gene TRBJ2-3, with TRBD1 identical over 11 bases. V dropped 4 bases and J dropped 3; count of bases not matched to a gene: 6. Looked up from germline, CDR1 is SGHNT and CDR2 is YENEEA. The CDR3 contains 16 residues. The CDR3 nucleotides read TGTGCCAGCAGCTATCGGACAGGGGGCTCAACAGATACGCAGTATTTT. Translated, it gives CASSYRTGGSTDTQYF.

The chain joins TRBV30 to TRBJ2-1; no clear D gene. The CDR3 is 14 residues long. Germline CDR1 GTSNPN, CDR2 SVGIG (reference sequence). The V gene lost 3 bases and the J gene lost 9 bases, with 18 bases spanning the gap. The CDR3 spells CAWSRPPVDSEQFF. The CDR3 DNA sequence: TGTGCCTGGAGCCGCCCCCCTGTGGATTCTGAGCAGTTCTTC.

This clonotype was found many times. The chain joins TRBV5-1 to TRBJ1-1; tentatively, D is TRBD1 (6 bases). Trimming removed 3 bases from V and 2 bases from J, with 8 bases in between. Germline loops: CDR1 SGHRS, CDR2 YFSETQ. The length of the CDR3 is 13 residues. The CDR3 protein is CASSSGQNTEAFF. The CDR3, as DNA: TGCGCCAGCAGCTCGGGACAAAACACTGAAGCTTTCTTT.

This clonotype was counted at least ten times. V is TRBV30 and J is TRBJ1-2; D is undetermined. CDR1 is GTSNPN and CDR2 is SVGIG in the germline V gene (reference sequence). V lost 0 bases, J lost 7 bases, and 12 bases lay in between. The CDR3 runs to 13 residues. This CDR3 is CAWSVLTAIGYTF. The CDR3 nucleotides read TGTGCCTGGAGTGTACTAACGGCTATTGGCTACACCTTC.

This clonotype showed up just a few times. J is TRBJ2-3 and V is TRBV6-5; D is unclear. Trimming removed 10 bases from V and 2 bases from J, with 16 bases in between. Germline V gene lookup returns CDR1 MNHEY and CDR2 SVGAGI. The CDR3 is 14 amino acids. The CDR3 DNA sequence: TGTGCCACCCGACCAAGGGCCGACACAGATACGCAGTATTTT. It translates to CATRPRADTDTQYF.

The J gene is TRBJ2-2, the V gene TRBV20-1; 8 positions match TRBD2. CDR1 and CDR2 (germline): DFQATT, SNEGSKA (reference sequence). The CDR3 spans 14 residues. J lost 0 bases, V lost 4 bases, and 1 base had no gene match. CDR3: CSATGLANTGELFF. The CDR3, as DNA: TGCAGTGCTACGGGACTAGCGAACACCGGGGAGCTGTTTTTT.

This chain connects TRBV27 to TRBJ1-5, with D possibly matching TRBD1 (6 bases). Trimming removed 3 bases from V and 4 bases from J, with 7 bases in between. Germline CDR1 MNHEY, CDR2 SMNVEV (reference sequence). The CDR3 contains 13 residues. Here the CDR3 DNA reads TGTGCCAGCAGTTTCAGGGGTAATCAGCCCCAGCATTTT. This gives the protein CASSFRGNQPQHF.

J is TRBJ1-5 and V is TRBV12-3 or TRBV12-4; 10 bases fit TRBD1. Germline trimming cut 5 bases from V and 7 bases from J; bases unmatched to any gene: 8. This CDR3 comprises 15 residues. The DNA for the CDR3 is TGTGCCAGCAGTCATACTGGACAGGGGGGCCAGCCCCAGCATTTT. This encodes CASSHTGQGGQPQHF.

V and J are TRBV20-1 and TRBJ1-2; 10 nucleotides align to TRBD1. V shed 3 bases, J shed 1 base, and the junction held 11 bases outside the gene matches. This CDR3 spans 17 amino acids. CDR1 and CDR2 from the germline V gene are DFQATT and SNEGSKA (reference sequence). The CDR3 spells CSARSGTGVFGNYGYTF. For the CDR3, the DNA is TGCAGTGCTAGGTCTGGGACAGGGGTCTTCGGTAACTATGGCTACACCTTC.

This clonotype was counted a few times. V usage is TRBV11-2 and J usage is TRBJ2-2; D gene uncertain. Germline V gene sequence: CDR1 SGHAT, CDR2 FQNNGV. Trimming pared 5 bases from V and 7 bases from J, leaving 8 bases between. There are 12 residues in the CDR3. CDR3 DNA sequence: TGTGCCAGCAGCGACGGCAGCGGGGAGCTGTTTTTT. Its translation: CASSDGSGELFF.

This clonotype was recorded a few times. The chain uses TRBV7-2 and TRBJ2-1; D is possibly TRBD2 (5 bases). The CDR3 totals 13 residues. CDR1 and CDR2 (germline): SGHTA, FQGNSA. V was shortened by 3 bases and J by 5 bases, with 8 bases between the two germline ends. CDR3 coding DNA: TGTGCCAGCAGCTTTGGACTTCACAATGAGCAGTTCTTC. This sequence encodes CASSFGLHNEQFF.